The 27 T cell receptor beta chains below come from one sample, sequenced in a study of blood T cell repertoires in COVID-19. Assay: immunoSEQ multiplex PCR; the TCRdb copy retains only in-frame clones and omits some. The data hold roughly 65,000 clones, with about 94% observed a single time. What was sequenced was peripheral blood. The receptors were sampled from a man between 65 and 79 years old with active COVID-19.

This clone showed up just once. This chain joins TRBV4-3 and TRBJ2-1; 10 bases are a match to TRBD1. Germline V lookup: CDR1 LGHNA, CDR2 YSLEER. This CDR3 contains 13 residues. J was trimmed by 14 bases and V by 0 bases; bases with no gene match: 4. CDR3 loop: CASSQDPDRGEFF. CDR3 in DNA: TGCGCCAGCAGCCAAGACCCGGACAGGGGGGAGTTCTTC.

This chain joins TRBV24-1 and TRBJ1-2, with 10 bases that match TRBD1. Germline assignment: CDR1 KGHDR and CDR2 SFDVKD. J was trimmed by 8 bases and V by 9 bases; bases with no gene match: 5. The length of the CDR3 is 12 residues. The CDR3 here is CATATGGRGYTF. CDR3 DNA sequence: TGTGCCACCGCGACAGGGGGCCGGGGCTACACCTTC.

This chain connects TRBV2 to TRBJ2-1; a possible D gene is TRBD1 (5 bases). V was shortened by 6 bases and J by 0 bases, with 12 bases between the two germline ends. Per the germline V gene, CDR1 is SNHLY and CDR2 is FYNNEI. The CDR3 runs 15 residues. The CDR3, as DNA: TGTGCCAGCAGAGAGACAGCGTACTCCTACAATGAGCAGTTCTTC. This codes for CASRETAYSYNEQFF.

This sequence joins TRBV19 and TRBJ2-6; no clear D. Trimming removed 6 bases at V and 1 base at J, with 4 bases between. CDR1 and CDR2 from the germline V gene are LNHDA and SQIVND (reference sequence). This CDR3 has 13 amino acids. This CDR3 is CASSRSGANVLTF. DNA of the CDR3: TGTGCCAGTAGCAGATCTGGGGCCAACGTCCTGACTTTC.

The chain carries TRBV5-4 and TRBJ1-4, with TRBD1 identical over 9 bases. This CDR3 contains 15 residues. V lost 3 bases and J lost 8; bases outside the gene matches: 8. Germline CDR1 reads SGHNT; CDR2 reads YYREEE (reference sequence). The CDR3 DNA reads TGTGCCAGCAGCTCAGACAGGGGGTTGGGGGAAAAACTGTTTTTT. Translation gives CASSSDRGLGEKLFF.

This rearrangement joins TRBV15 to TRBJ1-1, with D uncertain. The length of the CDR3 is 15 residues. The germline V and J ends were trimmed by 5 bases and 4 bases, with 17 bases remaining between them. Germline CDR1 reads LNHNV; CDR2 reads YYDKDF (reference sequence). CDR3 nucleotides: TGTGCCACCAGCTATATTGGCACGGGTCTCACTGAAGCTTTCTTT. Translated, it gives CATSYIGTGLTEAFF.

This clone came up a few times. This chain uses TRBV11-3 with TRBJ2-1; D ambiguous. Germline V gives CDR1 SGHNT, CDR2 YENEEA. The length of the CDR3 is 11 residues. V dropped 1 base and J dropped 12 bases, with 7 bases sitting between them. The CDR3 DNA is TGTGCCAGCAGCTTAGGATCGAGGCAGTTCTTC. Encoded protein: CASSLGSRQFF.

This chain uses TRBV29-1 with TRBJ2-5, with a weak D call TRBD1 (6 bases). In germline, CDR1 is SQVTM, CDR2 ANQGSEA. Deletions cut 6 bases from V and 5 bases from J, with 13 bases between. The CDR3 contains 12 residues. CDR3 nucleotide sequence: TGCAGCGTAGCCACAGGGTTGGAGACCCAGTACTTC. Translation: CSVATGLETQYF.

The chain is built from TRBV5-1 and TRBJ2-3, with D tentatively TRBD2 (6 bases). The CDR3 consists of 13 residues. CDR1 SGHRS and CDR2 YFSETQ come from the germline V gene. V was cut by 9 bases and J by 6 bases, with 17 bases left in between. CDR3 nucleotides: TGCGCCACCCGCGGGACTTTGTTGGATACGCAGTATTTT. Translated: CATRGTLLDTQYF.

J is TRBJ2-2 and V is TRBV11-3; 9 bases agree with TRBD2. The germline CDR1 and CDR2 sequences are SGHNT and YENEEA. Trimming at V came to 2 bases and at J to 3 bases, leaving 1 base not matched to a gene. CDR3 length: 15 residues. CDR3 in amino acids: CASSLRLADTGELFF. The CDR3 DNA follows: TGTGCCAGCAGCTTACGACTAGCGGACACCGGGGAGCTGTTTTTT.

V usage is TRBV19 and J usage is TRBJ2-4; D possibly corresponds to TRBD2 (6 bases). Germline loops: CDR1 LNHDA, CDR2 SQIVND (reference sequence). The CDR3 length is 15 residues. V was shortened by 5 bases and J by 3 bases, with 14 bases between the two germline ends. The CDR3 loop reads CASSRPGVGKNIQYF. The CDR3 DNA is TGTGCCAGTAGTCGTCCGGGGGTGGGCAAAAACATTCAGTACTTC.

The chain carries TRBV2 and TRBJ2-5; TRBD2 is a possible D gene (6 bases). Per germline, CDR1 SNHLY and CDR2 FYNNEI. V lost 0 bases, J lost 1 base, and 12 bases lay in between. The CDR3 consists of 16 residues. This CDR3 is CASSEALLGGQETQYF. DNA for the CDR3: TGTGCCAGCAGTGAAGCGCTTCTGGGGGGCCAAGAGACCCAGTACTTC.

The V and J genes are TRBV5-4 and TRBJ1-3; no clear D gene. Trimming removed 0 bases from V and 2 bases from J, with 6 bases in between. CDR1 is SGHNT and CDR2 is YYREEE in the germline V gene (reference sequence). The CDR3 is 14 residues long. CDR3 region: CASSLDPPGNTIYF. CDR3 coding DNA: TGTGCCAGCAGCTTGGATCCTCCTGGAAACACCATATATTTT.

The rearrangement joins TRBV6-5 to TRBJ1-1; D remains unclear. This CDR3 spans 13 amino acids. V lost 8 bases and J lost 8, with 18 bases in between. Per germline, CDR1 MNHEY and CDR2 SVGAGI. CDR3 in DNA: TGTGCCAGCGTATTGGTTTGGAGGGCCGAAGCTTTCTTT. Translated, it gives CASVLVWRAEAFF.

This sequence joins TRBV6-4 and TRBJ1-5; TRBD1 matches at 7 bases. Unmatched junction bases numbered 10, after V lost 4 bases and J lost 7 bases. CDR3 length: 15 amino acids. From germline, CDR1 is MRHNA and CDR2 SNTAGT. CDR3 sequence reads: CASSADRERDQPQHF. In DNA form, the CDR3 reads TGTGCCAGCAGTGCCGACAGGGAGAGGGACCAGCCCCAGCATTTT.

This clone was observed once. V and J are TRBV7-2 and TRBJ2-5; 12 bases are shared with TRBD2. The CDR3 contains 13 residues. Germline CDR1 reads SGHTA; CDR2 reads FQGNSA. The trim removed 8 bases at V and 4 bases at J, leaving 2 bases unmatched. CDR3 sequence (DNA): TGTGCCAGCGGGGGACTAGCGGGAGAGACCCAGTACTTC. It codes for CASGGLAGETQYF.

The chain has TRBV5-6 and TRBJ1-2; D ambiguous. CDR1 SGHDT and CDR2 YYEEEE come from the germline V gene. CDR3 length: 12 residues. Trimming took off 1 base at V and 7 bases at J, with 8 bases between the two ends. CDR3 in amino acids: CASSLTSGGYTF. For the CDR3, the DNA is TGTGCCAGCAGCTTGACCAGTGGTGGCTACACCTTC.

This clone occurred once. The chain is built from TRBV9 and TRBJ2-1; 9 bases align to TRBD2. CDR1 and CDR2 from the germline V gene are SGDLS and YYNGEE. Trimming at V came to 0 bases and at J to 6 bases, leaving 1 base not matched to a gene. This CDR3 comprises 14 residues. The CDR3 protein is CASSVVAGVNEQFF. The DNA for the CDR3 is TGTGCCAGCAGCGTAGTAGCGGGGGTCAATGAGCAGTTCTTC.

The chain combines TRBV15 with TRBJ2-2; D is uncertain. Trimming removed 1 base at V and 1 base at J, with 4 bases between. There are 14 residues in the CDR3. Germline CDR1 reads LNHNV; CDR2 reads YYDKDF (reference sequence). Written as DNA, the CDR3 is TGTGCCACCAGCAGAGGAGGGAACACCGGGGAGCTGTTTTTT. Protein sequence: CATSRGGNTGELFF.

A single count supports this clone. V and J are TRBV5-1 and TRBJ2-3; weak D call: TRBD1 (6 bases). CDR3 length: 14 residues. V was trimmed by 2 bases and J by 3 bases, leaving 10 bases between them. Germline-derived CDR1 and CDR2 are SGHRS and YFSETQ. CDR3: CASSLQGGTDTQYF. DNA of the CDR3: TGCGCCAGCAGCTTACAGGGCGGGACAGATACGCAGTATTTT.

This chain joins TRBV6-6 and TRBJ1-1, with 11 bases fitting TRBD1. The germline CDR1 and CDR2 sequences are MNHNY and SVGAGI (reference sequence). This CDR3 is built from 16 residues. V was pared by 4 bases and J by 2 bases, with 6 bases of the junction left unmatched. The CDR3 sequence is CASSSSDRGRNTEAFF. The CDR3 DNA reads TGTGCCAGCAGTTCCTCGGACAGGGGGCGAAACACTGAAGCTTTCTTT.

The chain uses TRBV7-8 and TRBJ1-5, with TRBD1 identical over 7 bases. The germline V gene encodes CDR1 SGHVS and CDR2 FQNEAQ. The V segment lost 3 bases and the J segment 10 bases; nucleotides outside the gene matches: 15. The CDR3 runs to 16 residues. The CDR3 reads CASSFRDSIAISPQHF. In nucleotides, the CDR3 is TGTGCCAGCAGCTTCCGGGACAGTATAGCAATCAGCCCCCAGCATTTT. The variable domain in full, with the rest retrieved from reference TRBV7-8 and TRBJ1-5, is GAGVSQSPRYKVAKRGQDVALRCDPISGHVSLFWYQQALGQGPEFLTYFQNEAQLDKSGLPSDRFFAERPEGSVSTLKIQRTQQEDSAVYLCASSFRDSIAISPQHFGDGTRLSIL.

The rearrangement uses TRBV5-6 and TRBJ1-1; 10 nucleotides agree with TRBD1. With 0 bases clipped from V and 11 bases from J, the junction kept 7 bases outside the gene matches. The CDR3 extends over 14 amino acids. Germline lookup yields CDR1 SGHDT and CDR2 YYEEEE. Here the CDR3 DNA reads TGTGCCAGCAGCTTGGAAGGGACAGGGGCCGACGCTTTCTTT. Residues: CASSLEGTGADAFF.

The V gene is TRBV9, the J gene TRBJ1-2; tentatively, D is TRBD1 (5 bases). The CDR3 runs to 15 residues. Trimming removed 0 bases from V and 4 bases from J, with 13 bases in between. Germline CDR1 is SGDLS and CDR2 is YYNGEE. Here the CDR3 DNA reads TGTGCCAGCAGCGTAGGAGACAGCCCGCTCTATGGCTACACCTTC. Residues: CASSVGDSPLYGYTF.

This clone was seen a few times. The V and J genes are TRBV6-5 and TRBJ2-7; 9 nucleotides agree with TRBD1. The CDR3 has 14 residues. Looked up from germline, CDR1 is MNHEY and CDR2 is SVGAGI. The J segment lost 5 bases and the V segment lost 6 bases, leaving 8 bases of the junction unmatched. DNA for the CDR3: TGTGCCAGCAGACCTGGGACAGGGCGGAACGAGCAGTACTTC. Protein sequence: CASRPGTGRNEQYF.

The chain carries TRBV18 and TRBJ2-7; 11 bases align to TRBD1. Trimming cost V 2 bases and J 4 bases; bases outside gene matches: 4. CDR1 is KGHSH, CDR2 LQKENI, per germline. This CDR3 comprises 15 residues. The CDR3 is CASSPAGTGGYEQYF. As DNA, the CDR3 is TGTGCCAGCTCACCAGCCGGGACAGGGGGTTACGAGCAGTACTTC.

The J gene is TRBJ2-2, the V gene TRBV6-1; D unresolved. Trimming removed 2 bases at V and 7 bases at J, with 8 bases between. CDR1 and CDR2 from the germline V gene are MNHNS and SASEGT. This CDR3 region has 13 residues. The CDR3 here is CASSEYPGGELFF. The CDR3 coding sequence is TGTGCCAGCAGTGAATACCCGGGCGGGGAGCTGTTTTTT.